The 29 T cell receptor beta chains below were found in one sample sequenced in a study of identical twins. TCRdb fed the 5' RACE reads into MiXCR, producing one record per CDR3 protein. The repertoire includes around 220,000 distinct CDR3 sequences, over 11% of them detected once, and under 9.5% sits in the top ten. The material sequenced was memory (CD45RO+) T cells sorted from blood. The receptors were sampled from a woman between 18 and 29 years old in good health.

This clonotype was observed at least ten times. This chain connects TRBV20-1 to TRBJ2-7; D is possibly TRBD2 (6 bases). This CDR3 has 13 residues. The V gene lost 1 base and the J gene lost 4 bases, with 11 bases spanning the gap. Per germline, CDR1 DFQATT and CDR2 SNEGSKA (reference sequence). The CDR3 nucleotides read TGCAGTGCTAGAGGGGAGGTGGATTACGAGCAGTACTTC. Amino acids: CSARGEVDYEQYF.

The chain has TRBV12-3 or TRBV12-4 and TRBJ2-2; D gene unclear. The V and J ends lost 3 bases and 0 bases respectively, with 8 bases between them. The length of the CDR3 is 15 residues. DNA of the CDR3: TGTGCCAGCAGTTTGAACGACGCGAACACCGGGGAGCTGTTTTTT. Translating it yields CASSLNDANTGELFF.

This chain uses TRBV10-3 with TRBJ2-2; 10 positions agree with TRBD2. V dropped 7 bases and J dropped 0; count of bases not matched to a gene: 2. Germline V gene lookup returns CDR1 ENHRY and CDR2 SYGVKD. The CDR3 has 15 amino acids. In nucleotides, the CDR3 is TGTGCCATCACTAGCGGGAGCACGAACACCGGGGAGCTGTTTTTT. Its translation: CAITSGSTNTGELFF.

V and J are TRBV7-2 and TRBJ1-1; D is unclear. The CDR3 extends over 14 amino acids. From germline, CDR1 is SGHTA and CDR2 FQGNSA. Trimming stripped 3 bases from V and 4 bases from J, with 12 bases between. The CDR3, as DNA: TGTGCCAGCAGCTTGCCCATACCAGGCACTGAAGCTTTCTTT. Translated: CASSLPIPGTEAFF.

V gene TRBV5-5 combines with J gene TRBJ2-3; D is possibly TRBD1 (5 bases). The CDR3 length is 14 residues. The V gene lost 6 bases and the J gene lost 0 bases, with 11 bases spanning the gap. The germline CDR1 and CDR2 sequences are SGHKS and YYEKEE (reference sequence). The CDR3 is CASTPDISTDTQYF. CDR3 DNA sequence: TGTGCCAGCACCCCGGACATAAGCACAGATACGCAGTATTTT.

This chain uses TRBV11-2 with TRBJ1-2; possibly TRBD1 for D (6 bases). Germline V gene data show CDR1 as SGHAT and CDR2 as FQNNGV. Trimming shortened V by 5 bases and J by 4 bases, and 14 bases separated the two germline ends. The CDR3 loop spans 14 amino acids. Written as DNA, the CDR3 is TGTGCCAGCAGCCCAGGGGAAGGGCGCTATGGCTACACCTTC. It encodes CASSPGEGRYGYTF.

This chain uses TRBV18 with TRBJ2-2; tentatively, D is TRBD2 (5 bases). CDR1 is KGHSH and CDR2 is LQKENI in the germline V gene. CDR3 length: 15 residues. Between the trimmed V and J ends, which lost 2 bases and 4 bases, there was a span of 11 bases. DNA for the CDR3: TGTGCCAGCTCACCAAGGCTAGCTAGCACCGGGGAGCTGTTTTTT. This encodes CASSPRLASTGELFF.

The chain is built from TRBV7-8 and TRBJ2-1; D possibly matches TRBD1 or TRBD2 (5 bases each). V lost 1 base and J lost 3, with 10 bases in between. The CDR3 sequence is 15 residues long. Germline CDR1 SGHVS, CDR2 FQNEAQ. In nucleotides, the CDR3 is TGTGCCAGCAGCTTAGGAGGGACCCACTACAATGAGCAGTTCTTC. This codes for CASSLGGTHYNEQFF.

This clonotype occurred many times. The chain joins TRBV12-3 or TRBV12-4 to TRBJ2-3, with a possible D match to TRBD2 (5 bases). With 8 bases removed from V and 0 bases from J, the gap between germline ends came to 12 bases. The CDR3 runs 14 residues. In DNA form, the CDR3 reads TGTGCCAGCCTGCGGACTCGGAGCACAGATACGCAGTATTTT. This translates into CASLRTRSTDTQYF.

This clonotype was detected a few times. The chain joins TRBV20-1 to TRBJ2-3; 12 bases line up with TRBD2. The CDR3 is made up of 16 amino acids. Germline V gene data show CDR1 as DFQATT and CDR2 as SNEGSKA (reference sequence). V lost 4 bases and J lost 0; bases outside the gene matches: 5. CDR3 bases: TGCAGTGCTACCTCCGGGACTAGCGGGAGCACAGATACGCAGTATTTT. Translated: CSATSGTSGSTDTQYF.

As for this clonotype: A single base separates this from a much larger clone, so it may be a read error. Here the CDR3 omits its conserved ending phenylalanine or tryptophan, so a read error is the likely source. V is TRBV7-9 and J is TRBJ1-1; D gene uncertain. V was clipped by 5 bases and J by 10 bases, with 14 bases between them. CDR3 length: 12 amino acids. Germline CDR1 reads SEHNR; CDR2 reads FQNEAQ (reference sequence). In DNA form, the CDR3 reads TGTGCCAGCAGCCTGGCCCCCGGAGGAGCTTTCCTT. Its translation is CASSLAPGGAFL.

J is TRBJ2-2 and V is TRBV6-1; 9 nucleotides align to TRBD1. The CDR3 has 15 residues. CDR1 is MNHNS, CDR2 SASEGT, per germline. Germline trimming cut 5 bases from V and 5 bases from J; bases unmatched to any gene: 6. The CDR3 sequence: CASSRQGEDTGELFF. The CDR3 DNA is TGTGCCAGCAGTCGACAGGGGGAGGATACCGGGGAGCTGTTTTTT.

The chain is built from TRBV7-9 and TRBJ2-7; 8 bases are a match to TRBD1. With 5 bases clipped from V and 7 bases from J, the junction kept 13 bases outside the gene matches. The CDR3 is 15 amino acids. Germline V gives CDR1 SEHNR, CDR2 FQNEAQ (reference sequence). The CDR3 here is CASSAPGQEALEQYF. The CDR3 DNA reads TGTGCCAGCAGCGCCCCGGGACAGGAGGCCCTTGAGCAGTACTTC.

This clonotype came up a few times. The chain employs TRBV3-1 and TRBJ2-7; TRBD2 matches 13 bases. Trimming at V came to 1 base and at J to 5 bases, leaving 2 bases not matched to a gene. The V gene's germline CDR1 is LGHDT and CDR2 YNNKEL (reference sequence). The CDR3 has 15 amino acids. Here the CDR3 reads CASSQGLAGGNEQYF. CDR3 DNA sequence: TGTGCCAGCAGCCAAGGACTAGCGGGGGGAAACGAGCAGTACTTC.

V and J are TRBV7-2 and TRBJ2-1; a possible D gene is TRBD2 (6 bases). V lost 5 bases and J lost 0, with 11 bases in between. This CDR3 comprises 15 residues. From germline, CDR1 is SGHTA and CDR2 FQGNSA. CDR3 sequence reads: CASSPTRPSYNEQFF. In DNA form, the CDR3 reads TGTGCCAGCAGCCCGACTAGGCCCTCCTACAATGAGCAGTTCTTC.

J is TRBJ2-1 and V is TRBV29-1; 8 nucleotides line up with TRBD2. The V segment lost 7 bases and the J segment 7 bases; nucleotides outside the gene matches: 15. Germline values: CDR1 SQVTM, CDR2 ANQGSEA. The CDR3 is made up of 15 amino acids. The CDR3 DNA sequence: TGCAGCGCCGGGGGGGCGGGAGCGGGACGGAATGAGCAGTTCTTC. It specifies CSAGGAGAGRNEQFF.

The V call is TRBV29-1, the J call TRBJ1-1; a possible D gene is TRBD1 (5 bases). With 2 bases removed from V and 6 bases from J, the gap between germline ends came to 22 bases. This CDR3 is built from 16 residues. CDR1 and CDR2 from the germline V gene are SQVTM and ANQGSEA. The CDR3 sequence: CSVERAGRALTSEAFF. In DNA, the CDR3 is TGCAGCGTTGAAAGGGCAGGCAGGGCGCTAACCTCTGAAGCTTTCTTT. Filled out from reference TRBV29-1 and TRBJ1-1, the complete variable domain reads SAVISQKPSRDICQRGTSLTIQCQVDSQVTMMFWYRQQPGQSLTLIATANQGSEATYESGFVIDKFPISRPNLTFSTLTVSNMSPEDSSIYLCSVERAGRALTSEAFFGQGTRLTVV.

The table lists this clonotype with a few counts. The CDR3 sequence is CASSESVDHGAFF. CDR3 DNA: TGTGCCAGCAGTGAAAGTGTCGATCACGGTGCGTTCTTC. The chain has TRBV2 and TRBJ2-1; D uncertain. V shed 2 bases and J shed 15 bases, with 17 bases lying between them. The germline gives CDR1 SNHLY, CDR2 FYNNEI. CDR3 length: 13 residues.

This clonotype was detected many times. This chain uses TRBV12-3 or TRBV12-4 with TRBJ2-7; D unresolved. V lost 5 bases, J lost 0 bases, and 20 bases lay in between. The CDR3 length is 17 residues. This CDR3 is CASSPETDVYLSYEQYF. CDR3 sequence (DNA): TGTGCCAGCAGTCCGGAGACGGACGTGTACCTCTCCTACGAGCAGTACTTC.

This clonotype appeared a few times. The junction does not match germline at one end; this may be a read error. The gene calls are TRBV7-7 and TRBJ2-5; D remains unclear. The CDR3 totals 13 residues. CDR1 SSHAT and CDR2 FNYEAQ come from the germline V gene (reference sequence). The CDR3 reads CASSLGVKETQYF. The CDR3 coding sequence is TGTGCTAGCAGCTTAGGCGTCAAAGAGACCCAGTACTTC.

This clonotype came up once. The chain employs TRBV13 and TRBJ2-7, with D perhaps matching TRBD2 (7 bases). The CDR3 consists of 15 residues. Trimming pared 5 bases from V and 2 bases from J, leaving 16 bases between. Germline CDR1 reads PRHDT; CDR2 reads FYEKMQ (reference sequence). CDR3 loop: CASSHGGPNAYEQYF. The CDR3 region has the DNA TGTGCCAGCAGCCACGGGGGGCCTAATGCCTACGAGCAGTACTTC.

This sequence joins TRBV27 and TRBJ2-7, with 8 bases that match TRBD1. The CDR3 sequence is 14 residues long. Unmatched junction bases numbered 5, after V lost 2 bases and J lost 5 bases. Per the germline V gene, CDR1 is MNHEY and CDR2 is SMNVEV (reference sequence). CDR3 residues: CASSLQGAIHEQYF. In DNA, the CDR3 is TGTGCCAGCAGTTTACAGGGGGCTATCCACGAGCAGTACTTC.

Comment on this clonotype: Sequence at one end of the junction differs from germline and may be a read error. V gene TRBV20-1 combines with J gene TRBJ2-3; the match to TRBD2 covers 14 bases. The germline CDR1 and CDR2 sequences are DFQATT and SNEGSKA (reference sequence). This CDR3 has 17 residues. CDR3 in DNA: TGCTGTGCTAGAGACACGGGACTAGCGGGAGTAGCGGATACGCAGTATTTT. Protein product: CCARDTGLAGVADTQYF.

The chain is built from TRBV7-2 and TRBJ2-1; no firm D call. Between the trimmed V and J ends, which lost 5 bases and 8 bases, there was a span of 10 bases. The germline V gene encodes CDR1 SGHTA and CDR2 FQGNSA. The CDR3 has 12 residues. The CDR3 loop is CASSPERHEQFF. The CDR3 DNA sequence: TGTGCCAGCAGCCCCGAGAGACATGAGCAGTTCTTC.

The chain joins TRBV3-1 to TRBJ1-2; 9 nucleotides align to TRBD1. The germline V gene has CDR1 LGHDT and CDR2 YNNKEL (reference sequence). The CDR3 totals 15 residues. The J segment lost 8 bases and the V segment lost 2 bases, leaving 9 bases of the junction unmatched. The CDR3 reads CASSQPRDRAGGYTF. The CDR3, as DNA: TGTGCCAGCAGCCAACCTCGGGACAGGGCTGGCGGCTACACCTTC.

This chain links TRBV11-1 with TRBJ1-1; a possible D gene is TRBD1 (6 bases). Germline-derived CDR1 and CDR2 are SGHAT and FQDESV (reference sequence). The germline V and J ends were trimmed by 3 bases and 1 base, with 21 bases remaining between them. This CDR3 is 18 amino acids long. The CDR3 nucleotides read TGTGCCAGCAGCTTTACCAGGGGAAGCTCCTGGCGGAACACTGAAGCTTTCTTT. It yields the protein CASSFTRGSSWRNTEAFF.

The V call is TRBV28, the J call TRBJ1-4; D perhaps matches TRBD1 (6 bases). CDR3 length: 14 amino acids. Trimming shortened V by 4 bases and J by 10 bases, and 16 bases separated the two germline ends. From germline, CDR1 is MDHEN and CDR2 SYDVKM. The CDR3 here is CASSSTGHSGKLFF. The DNA for the CDR3 is TGTGCCAGCAGTTCGACGGGACACTCGGGAAAACTGTTTTTT.

This clonotype appeared a few times. CDR3: CASSSNPGQTQETQYF. The CDR3 DNA sequence: TGCGCCAGCAGCTCAAACCCCGGACAGACCCAAGAGACCCAGTACTTC. The rearrangement uses TRBV5-1 and TRBJ2-5, with D maybe TRBD1 (6 bases). CDR3 size: 16 residues. V was pared by 3 bases and J by 1 base, with 16 bases between. Germline V gene lookup returns CDR1 SGHRS and CDR2 YFSETQ.

The chain has TRBV20-1 and TRBJ2-4; TRBD2 agrees at 10 bases. Germline CDR1 and CDR2: DFQATT and SNEGSKA (reference sequence). This CDR3 has 14 residues. J was trimmed by 4 bases and V by 5 bases; bases with no gene match: 5. CDR3: CSASSGGDKNIQYF. The CDR3 DNA sequence: TGCAGTGCTTCTAGCGGGGGCGATAAAAACATTCAGTACTTC.